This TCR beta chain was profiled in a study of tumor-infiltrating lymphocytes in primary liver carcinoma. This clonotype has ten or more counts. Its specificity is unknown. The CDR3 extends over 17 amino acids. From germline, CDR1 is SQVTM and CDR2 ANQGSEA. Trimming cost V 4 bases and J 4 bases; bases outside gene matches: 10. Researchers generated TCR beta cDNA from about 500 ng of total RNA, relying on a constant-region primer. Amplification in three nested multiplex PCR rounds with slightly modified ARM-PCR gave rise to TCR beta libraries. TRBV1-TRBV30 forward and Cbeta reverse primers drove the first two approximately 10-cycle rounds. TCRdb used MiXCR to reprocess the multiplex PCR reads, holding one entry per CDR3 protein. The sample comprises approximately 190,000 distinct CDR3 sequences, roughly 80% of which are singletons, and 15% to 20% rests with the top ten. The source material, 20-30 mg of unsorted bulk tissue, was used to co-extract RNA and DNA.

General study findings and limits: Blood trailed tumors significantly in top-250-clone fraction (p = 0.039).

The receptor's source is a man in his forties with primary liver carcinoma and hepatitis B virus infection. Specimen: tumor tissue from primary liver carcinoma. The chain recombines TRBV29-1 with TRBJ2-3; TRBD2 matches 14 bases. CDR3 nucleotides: TGCAGCGTTGGCGGGACTAGCGGGAGAGGGGGCCCAGATACGCAGTATTTT. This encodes CSVGGTSGRGGPDTQYF.